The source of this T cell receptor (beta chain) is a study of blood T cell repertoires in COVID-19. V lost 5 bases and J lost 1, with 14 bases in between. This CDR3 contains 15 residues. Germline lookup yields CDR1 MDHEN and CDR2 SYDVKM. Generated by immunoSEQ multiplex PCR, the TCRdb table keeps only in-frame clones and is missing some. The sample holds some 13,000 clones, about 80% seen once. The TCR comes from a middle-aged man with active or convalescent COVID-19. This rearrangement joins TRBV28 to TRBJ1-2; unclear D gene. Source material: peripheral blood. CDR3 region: CASSTGKFLNYGYTF. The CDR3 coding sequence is TGTGCCAGCAGTACCGGGAAATTTCTTAACTATGGCTACACCTTC.